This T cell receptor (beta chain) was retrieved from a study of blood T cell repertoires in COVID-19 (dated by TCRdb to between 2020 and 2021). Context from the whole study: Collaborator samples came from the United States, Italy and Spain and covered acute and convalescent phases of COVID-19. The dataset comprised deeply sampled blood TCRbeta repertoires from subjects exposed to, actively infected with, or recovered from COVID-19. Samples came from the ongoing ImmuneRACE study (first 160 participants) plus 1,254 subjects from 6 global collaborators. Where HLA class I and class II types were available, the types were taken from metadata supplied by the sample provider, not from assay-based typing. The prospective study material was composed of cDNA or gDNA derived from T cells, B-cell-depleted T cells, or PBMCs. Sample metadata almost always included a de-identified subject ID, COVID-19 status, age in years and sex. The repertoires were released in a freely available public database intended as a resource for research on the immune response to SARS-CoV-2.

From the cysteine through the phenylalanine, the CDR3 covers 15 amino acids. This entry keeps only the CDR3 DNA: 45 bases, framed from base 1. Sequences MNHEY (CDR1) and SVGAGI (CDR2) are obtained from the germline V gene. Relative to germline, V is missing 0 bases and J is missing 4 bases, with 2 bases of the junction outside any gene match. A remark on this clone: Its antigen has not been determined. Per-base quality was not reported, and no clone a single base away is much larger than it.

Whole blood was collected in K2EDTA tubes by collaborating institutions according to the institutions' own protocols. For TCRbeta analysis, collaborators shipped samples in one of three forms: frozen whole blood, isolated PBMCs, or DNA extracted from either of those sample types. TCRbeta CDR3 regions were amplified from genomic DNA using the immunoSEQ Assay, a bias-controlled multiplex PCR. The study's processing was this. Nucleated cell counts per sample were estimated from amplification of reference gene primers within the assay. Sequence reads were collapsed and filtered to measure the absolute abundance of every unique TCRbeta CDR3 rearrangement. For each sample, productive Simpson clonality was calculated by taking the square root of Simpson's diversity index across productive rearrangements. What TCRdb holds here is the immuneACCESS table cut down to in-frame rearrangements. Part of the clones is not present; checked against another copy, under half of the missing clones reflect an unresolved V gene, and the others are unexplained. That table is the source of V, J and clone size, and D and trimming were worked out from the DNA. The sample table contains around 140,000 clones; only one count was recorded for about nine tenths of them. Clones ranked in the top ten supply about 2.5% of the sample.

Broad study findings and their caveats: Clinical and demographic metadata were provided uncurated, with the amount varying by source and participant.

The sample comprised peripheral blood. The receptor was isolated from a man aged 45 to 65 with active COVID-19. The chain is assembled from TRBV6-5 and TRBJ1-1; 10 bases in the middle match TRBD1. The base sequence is TGTGCCAGCAGTTACTCGGGACAGGGGAGCACTGAAGCTTTCTTT. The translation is CASSYSGQGSTEAFF.